This T cell receptor (beta chain) is from a study of T cell responses to AZD1222 COVID-19 vaccine. General observations from the study: Spike was spanned by vaccine-associated CD4 TCRs, with dominance at 160-218 and 743-854. Donors in the cohort were predominantly white British and more often female, and clonal diversity was possibly underestimated. Seropositive at baseline were only 5 to 7 AZD1222 recipients.

This clone turned up a few times. As yet, its antigen is unknown. The V end was cut by 3 bases, the J end by 1 base, with 9 bases between. The CDR3 loop spans 14 amino acids. CDR1 and CDR2 (germline): MDHEN, SYDVKM. Method: immunoSEQ multiplex PCR; TCRdb's copy keeps in-frame clones and lacks some. The data contain about 260,000 clones, approximately 93% of them singletons. The input for sequencing was peripheral blood, taken on day 0 of AZD1222 vaccination. The TCR originated in an adult in good health. The chain joins TRBV28 to TRBJ1-1; tentatively, D is TRBD1 (5 bases). In nucleotides, the CDR3 is TGTGCCAGCAGTTTCTGGGGCAGGAACACTGAAGCTTTCTTT. Amino acid sequence: CASSFWGRNTEAFF.